Below, 19 T cell receptor beta chains from the same sample are listed, as sequenced in a study of metastatic and nonmetastatic thyroid tumors. TCRdb re-called the PCR reads through MiXCR. The data contain 45,000 to 50,000 clones, around 25% of them singletons. Nobody among the patients had been given any treatment before thyroid surgery. Sequenced sample: blood. These receptors were taken from a male donor with papillary thyroid cancer or a benign thyroid nodule (not recorded which). Some clones in this sample may be carry-over from other donors' samples.

This chain's CDR3 is CASSEPGRLFF. The CDR3 coding sequence is TGTGCCAGCAGCGAGCCCGGTCGACTGTTTTTT. This chain links TRBV2 with TRBJ1-4; no clear D gene. This CDR3 is 11 amino acids long. Germline CDR1 is SNHLY and CDR2 is FYNNEI. V gave up 6 bases and J gave up 13 bases, with 12 bases separating them.

By sample fraction, this clone is medium-sized. The chain is built from TRBV19 and TRBJ1-1; D is ambiguous. CDR1 is LNHDA and CDR2 is SQIVND in the germline V gene (reference sequence). The CDR3 covers 11 residues. Trimming shortened V by 6 bases and J by 5 bases, and 7 bases separated the two germline ends. Here the CDR3 reads CASRNITEAFF. CDR3 bases: TGTGCCAGTAGGAACATAACTGAAGCTTTCTTT.

This clone was counted ten times or more. This chain uses TRBV9 with TRBJ2-7; 8 bases are a match to TRBD1. The CDR3 is made up of 15 amino acids. Germline assignment: CDR1 SGDLS and CDR2 YYNGEE. Unmatched junction bases numbered 14, after V lost 4 bases and J lost 8 bases. The CDR3 protein is CASSPREDRDAKQYF. In nucleotides, the CDR3 is TGTGCCAGCAGCCCCCGAGAGGACAGGGATGCTAAGCAGTACTTC.

The rearrangement joins TRBV6-1 to TRBJ1-5; D is possibly TRBD1 (6 bases). The CDR3 loop spans 12 amino acids. CDR1 and CDR2 from the germline V gene are MNHNS and SASEGT. V dropped 10 bases and J dropped 1 base, with 8 bases sitting between them. CDR3 nucleotide sequence: TGTGCCATCCAGGGGAGCAATCAGCCCCAGCATTTT. Translating gives CAIQGSNQPQHF.

This clone has at least ten counts. The chain links TRBV4-1 to TRBJ2-1; 10 bases align to TRBD2. This CDR3 spans 16 amino acids. Germline CDR1 and CDR2: MGHRA and YSYEKL. V shed 3 bases, J shed 1 base, and the junction held 3 bases outside the gene matches. The DNA for the CDR3 is TGCGCCAGCAGCCAGGAACTAGCGGGATCCTACAATGAGCAGTTCTTC. It encodes CASSQELAGSYNEQFF.

This clone was counted at least ten times. The chain carries TRBV4-1 and TRBJ2-1; D gene uncertain. There are 14 residues in the CDR3. Trimming shortened V by 0 bases and J by 9 bases, and 12 bases separated the two germline ends. Per the germline V gene, CDR1 is MGHRA and CDR2 is YSYEKL. CDR3 bases: TGCGCCAGCAGCCAAGATTCCGGCCGGGTTGAGCAGTTCTTC. Its protein product is CASSQDSGRVEQFF.

This rearrangement joins TRBV5-1 to TRBJ2-7; 8 nucleotides line up with TRBD1. V lost 1 base, J lost 1 base, and 4 bases stayed unmatched. The CDR3 sequence is 15 residues long. CDR1 and CDR2 from the germline V gene are SGHRS and YFSETQ. The DNA for the CDR3 is TGCGCCAGCAGCTTGTTCCAGGGGGCGTCCTACGAGCAGTACTTC. Translated, it gives CASSLFQGASYEQYF.

A single count supports this clone. DNA of the CDR3: TGTGCCAGCAGCTCCGGGACACTGGACACTGAAGCTTTCTTT. This encodes CASSSGTLDTEAFF. The V and J genes are TRBV5-5 and TRBJ1-1, with D tentatively TRBD1 (6 bases). V lost 3 bases and J lost 3, with 12 bases in between. The CDR3 has 14 amino acids. CDR1 and CDR2 from the germline V gene are SGHKS and YYEKEE (reference sequence).

This clone was seen more than once but under ten times. One end of the junction fails to match germline, which may point to a read error. This chain uses TRBV6-9 with TRBJ2-2; TRBD2 aligns across 7 bases. Germline V gives CDR1 MNHGY, CDR2 SVAAGI. The CDR3 consists of 14 residues. The CDR3 sequence: CANLAAINTGELFF. The DNA of the CDR3 is TGCGCCAACCTAGCGGCTATCAACACCGGGGAGCTGTTTTTT.

This clone appeared many times. The chain joins TRBV5-1 to TRBJ2-5; 8 nucleotides align to TRBD1. This CDR3 is built from 14 residues. V was pared by 4 bases and J by 4 bases, with 6 bases of the junction left unmatched. CDR1 SGHRS and CDR2 YFSETQ come from the germline V gene. The CDR3 DNA sequence: TGCGCCAGCAGCCTGCAGGGGGCGGGAGAGACCCAGTACTTC. Its protein is CASSLQGAGETQYF.

This clone was counted many times. CDR3 region: CSVVRLAGGIADTQYF. Here the CDR3 DNA reads TGCAGCGTGGTTAGACTAGCGGGAGGGATTGCAGATACGCAGTATTTT. This chain links TRBV29-1 with TRBJ2-3; 14 positions match TRBD2. Losses at the gene ends were 6 bases for V and 4 bases for J; bases not matched to a gene: 9. The V gene's germline CDR1 is SQVTM and CDR2 ANQGSEA. CDR3 length: 16 amino acids.

This clone was picked up many times. The chain uses TRBV27 and TRBJ2-6; 12 nucleotides agree with TRBD2. Germline V gives CDR1 MNHEY, CDR2 SMNVEV (reference sequence). The CDR3 sequence is 17 residues long. The V gene end was trimmed by 5 bases and the J gene end by 2 bases; junction bases not matched to a gene: 4. CDR3 amino acids: CASSRLAGVPGANVLTF. The CDR3 DNA reads as TGTGCCAGCAGTCGACTAGCGGGAGTACCTGGGGCCAACGTCCTGACTTTC.

This clone was recorded many times. CDR3 region: CASSGRDRGYEQYF. The CDR3 DNA sequence: TGTGCCAGCAGCGGACGGGACAGGGGCTACGAGCAGTACTTC. J is TRBJ2-7 and V is TRBV7-8, with 10 nucleotides matching TRBD1. Germline CDR1 reads SGHVS; CDR2 reads FQNEAQ. With 5 bases clipped from V and 3 bases from J, the junction kept 4 bases outside the gene matches. CDR3 length equals 14 residues.

This clone is medium-sized. This sequence joins TRBV30 and TRBJ2-3; D remains unclear. Germline-derived CDR1 and CDR2 are GTSNPN and SVGIG (reference sequence). With 2 bases removed from V and 2 bases from J, the gap between germline ends came to 5 bases. The CDR3 consists of 12 residues. CDR3 in amino acids: CAWSPATDTQYF. The CDR3 DNA reads TGTGCCTGGAGTCCGGCCACAGATACGCAGTATTTT. The variable domain in full, completed from reference TRBV30 and TRBJ2-3, reads SQTIHQWPATLVQPVGSPLSLECTVEGTSNPNLYWYRQAAGRGLQLLFYSVGIGQISSEVPQNLSASRPQDRQFILSSKKLLLSDSGFYLCAWSPATDTQYFGPGTRLTVL.

In this sample, this clone turned up many times. This chain uses TRBV5-5 with TRBJ2-3; perhaps D is TRBD1 or TRBD2 (5 bases each). Germline V CDR1 and CDR2: SGHKS, YYEKEE (reference sequence). V dropped 1 base and J dropped 3 bases, with 27 bases sitting between them. CDR3 size: 20 residues. CDR3 protein: CASSLPRDAKSGGWTDTQYF. For the CDR3, the DNA is TGTGCCAGCAGCTTGCCCCGGGACGCCAAATCTGGGGGTTGGACAGATACGCAGTATTTT.

This clone was seen many times. V is TRBV5-1 and J is TRBJ1-1; a possible D gene is TRBD1 (5 bases). Trimming removed 0 bases from V and 4 bases from J, with 7 bases in between. Looked up from germline, CDR1 is SGHRS and CDR2 is YFSETQ. The CDR3 runs 13 residues. In DNA, the CDR3 is TGCGCCAGCAGCTTGGCGGGACGCACTGAAGCTTTCTTT. This sequence encodes CASSLAGRTEAFF.

In this sample, this clone is medium-sized. The chain has TRBV6-1 and TRBJ1-4, with 8 bases matching TRBD1. This CDR3 is built from 14 residues. CDR1 and CDR2 from the germline V gene are MNHNS and SASEGT. V gave up 6 bases and J gave up 7 bases; unmatched junction bases: 7. The CDR3 spells CASSSQGGTEKLFF. CDR3 DNA sequence: TGTGCCAGCAGCTCACAGGGGGGGACTGAAAAACTGTTTTTT.

In its sample, this clone ranks as medium-sized. V gene TRBV6-2 or TRBV6-3 combines with J gene TRBJ1-6; D remains ambiguous. Per the germline V gene, CDR1 is MNHEY and CDR2 is SVGEGT. CDR3 length: 11 amino acids. Trimming cost V 6 bases and J 9 bases, with 6 bases left between them. CDR3 amino acids: CASRSFSPLHF. Written as DNA, the CDR3 is TGTGCCAGCAGGAGTTTTTCACCCCTCCACTTT.

The gene calls are TRBV19 and TRBJ1-2; 7 bases align to TRBD1. Germline V gives CDR1 LNHDA, CDR2 SQIVND (reference sequence). V shed 4 bases and J 8 bases; nucleotides not matched to a gene: 13. CDR3 size: 15 residues. For the CDR3, the DNA is TGTGCCAGTAGTAACCCCGGGACGACAGGGAACGGCTACACCTTC. It translates to CASSNPGTTGNGYTF.